These T cell receptor beta chains were read from a single sample in a study of beta chain features in type 1 diabetes. Using immunoSEQ multiplex PCR, the repertoire was profiled, and TCRdb retains in-frame clones only, with some absent. The repertoire consists of under 300,000 clones, with 25% to 30% occurring once and the leading ten covering roughly 4.1%. Sequenced input: central memory CD4+ T cells from blood. These receptors originate from a man aged 25-45 years in good health. CDR3s include the opening cysteine and the closing phenylalanine or tryptophan. The D gene is left open where the match is weak. Rows may omit the clone size; those that give it use once, few, many or a size class.

TRBJ1-2,TRBV29-1,NA,NA,12,CSVDVGSYGYTF,TGCAGCGTTGATGTGGGGAGCTATGGCTACACCTTC
TRBJ2-1,TRBV7-9,NA,few,16,CASSLYRVQGKDEQFF,TGTGCCAGCAGCTTATATCGGGTCCAGGGAAAGGATGAGCAGTTCTTC
TRBJ2-5,TRBV5-1,TRBD1,few,15,CASSLVGQGPETQYF,TGCGCCAGCAGCTTGGTGGGACAGGGGCCAGAGACCCAGTACTTC
TRBJ2-5,TRBV18,NA,few,14,CASSPPAGGETQYF,TGTGCCAGCTCACCGCCCGCGGGTGGAGAGACCCAGTACTTC
TRBJ2-5,TRBV2,NA,NA,14,CASSENRDEETQYF,TGTGCCAGCAGTGAGAACCGGGATGAGGAAACCCAGTACTTC
TRBJ1-2,TRBV4-2,NA,NA,15,CASSQDWNRNYGYTF,TGTGCCAGCAGCCAAGACTGGAACAGAAACTATGGCTACACCTTC
TRBJ2-5,TRBV7-2,NA,NA,13,CASRSTGTETQYF,TGTGCCAGCAGATCTACAGGGACGGAGACCCAGTACTTC
TRBJ1-2,TRBV10-3,NA,NA,13,CAITRHGTGGYTF,TGTGCCATCACCCGACACGGAACTGGTGGCTACACCTTC
TRBJ2-1,TRBV21-1,NA,few,13,CASSSSGPNEQFF,TGTGCCAGCAGCTCATCCGGGCCCAATGAGCAGTTCTTC
TRBJ2-7,TRBV7-2,NA,NA,11,CASSPAQVQYF,TGTGCCAGCAGCCCGGCCCAGGTGCAGTACTTC
TRBJ1-5,TRBV19,TRBD1,NA,15,CASNGGQGVGQPQHF,TGTGCCAGTAACGGTGGACAGGGAGTGGGTCAGCCCCAGCATTTT
TRBJ2-5,TRBV5-6,NA,once,13,CASSLRWSETQYF,TGTGCCAGCAGCTTGAGGTGGTCAGAGACCCAGTACTTC
TRBJ1-2,TRBV7-2,NA,NA,14,CASSPNTGSYGYTF,TGTGCCAGCAGCCCCAACACCGGAAGCTATGGCTACACCTTC
TRBJ2-7,TRBV7-2,NA,few,12,CASSLVTGAKNF,TGTGCCAGCAGCTTAGTTACGGGGGCCAAGAACTTC
TRBJ2-5,TRBV7-9,TRBD2,few,18,CASSAGLAGGPGSETQYF,TGTGCCAGCAGCGCTGGACTAGCGGGAGGGCCGGGAAGCGAGACCCAGTACTTC
TRBJ2-1,TRBV7-6,TRBD1,few,15,CASSSGTGVYNEQFF,TGTGCCAGCAGCTCCGGGACAGGGGTATACAATGAGCAGTTCTTC
TRBJ1-6,TRBV5-4,TRBD1,NA,14,CASSYRDRASPLHF,TGTGCCAGCAGCTACCGGGACAGGGCGTCACCCCTCCACTTT
TRBJ2-2,TRBV30,TRBD2,NA,18,CAWSVRASGVKPTGELFF,TGTGCCTGGAGTGTACGGGCTAGCGGGGTGAAGCCTACCGGGGAGCTGTTTTTT
TRBJ1-4,TRBV5-4,TRBD1,NA,18,CASSPGGGTDILNEKLFF,TGTGCCAGCAGCCCGGGAGGGGGGACAGACATCCTTAATGAAAAACTGTTTTTT
TRBJ2-7,TRBV6-6,NA,few,13,CASSLGVSYEQYF,TGTGCCAGCAGTCTCGGTGTTTCCTACGAGCAGTACTTC
TRBJ1-1,TRBV5-1,TRBD1,NA,15,CASSLDRGSNTEAFF,TGCGCCAGCAGCTTAGACAGGGGATCGAACACTGAAGCTTTCTTT
TRBJ2-7,TRBV28,NA,NA,12,CASSRGSYEQYF,TGTGCCAGCAGTCGTGGGAGCTACGAGCAGTACTTC
TRBJ2-1,TRBV5-4,NA,few,14,CASSPESSYNEQFF,TGTGCCAGCAGCCCGGAGAGCTCCTACAATGAGCAGTTCTTC
TRBJ2-3,TRBV2,TRBD2,many,16,CASRSISGRAKDTQYF,TGTGCCAGCAGATCAATTAGCGGGAGGGCCAAAGATACGCAGTATTTT
TRBJ2-7,TRBV28,NA,NA,12,CASSQRTYEQYF,TGTGCCAGCAGTCAGCGGACCTACGAGCAGTACTTC
TRBJ2-1,TRBV30,NA,many,11,CAWSEAYEQFF,TGTGCCTGGAGTGAGGCCTATGAGCAGTTCTTC
TRBJ1-1,TRBV2,TRBD1,NA,13,CASSQGENTEAFF,TGTGCCAGCAGTCAGGGGGAGAACACTGAAGCTTTCTTT
TRBJ1-3,TRBV18,NA,NA,12,CASSPDKGTIYF,TGTGCCAGCTCACCTGACAAAGGCACCATATATTTT
TRBJ2-1,TRBV11-2,TRBD2,few,15,CASSLEGTSHNEQFF,TGTGCCAGCAGCTTAGAGGGGACTAGCCACAATGAGCAGTTCTTC
TRBJ2-3,TRBV6-4,NA,few,13,CASSPDTADTQYF,TGTGCCAGCAGCCCGGATACCGCAGATACGCAGTATTTT
TRBJ2-1,TRBV9,TRBD2,NA,16,CASSVSGRASGNEQFF,TGTGCCAGCAGCGTTAGCGGGAGGGCCTCTGGCAATGAGCAGTTCTTC
TRBJ1-5,TRBV7-8,NA,NA,16,CASSLQAQRGNQPQHF,TGTGCCAGCAGCCTCCAGGCCCAAAGAGGCAATCAGCCCCAGCATTTT
TRBJ2-1,TRBV10-3,TRBD2,NA,12,CAIIGRGNEQFF,TGTGCCATCATTGGGAGGGGCAATGAGCAGTTCTTC
TRBJ2-5,TRBV29-1,TRBD2,NA,15,CSAGGDSGREETQYF,TGCAGCGCCGGGGGAGATAGCGGGAGGGAAGAGACCCAGTACTTC
TRBJ1-2,TRBV20-1,NA,NA,11,CSARSAWGYTF,TGCAGTGCTAGATCTGCGTGGGGCTACACCTTC
TRBJ2-7,TRBV30,NA,few,14,CAWSGTWTDREQYF,TGTGCCTGGAGCGGGACATGGACAGATCGCGAGCAGTACTTC
TRBJ2-2,TRBV28,TRBD2,NA,17,CASSLDGLALGGGELFF,TGTGCCAGCAGTTTGGACGGACTAGCACTGGGGGGCGGGGAGCTGTTTTTT
TRBJ1-2,TRBV28,NA,NA,13,CASNDRSSYGYTF,TGTGCCAGCAATGACAGGAGTTCCTATGGCTACACCTTC
TRBJ2-5,TRBV6-5,NA,NA,10,CASRTETQYF,TGTGCCAGCAGGACGGAGACCCAGTACTTC
TRBJ2-1,TRBV4-1,NA,NA,15,CASSRSGTTYNEQFF,TGCGCCAGCAGCCGATCCGGGACCACCTACAATGAGCAGTTCTTC
TRBJ2-4,TRBV30,NA,NA,15,CAWSESGLAKNIQYF,TGTGCCTGGAGTGAGTCAGGGCTAGCCAAAAACATTCAGTACTTC
TRBJ1-5,TRBV2,NA,NA,13,CASSTGGNQPQHF,TGTGCCAGCAGTACCGGGGGGAACCAGCCCCAGCATTTT
TRBJ2-5,TRBV7-9,NA,NA,14,CASSHDTSGETQYF,TGTGCCAGCAGCCACGACACGTCCGGGGAGACCCAGTACTTC
TRBJ2-5,TRBV7-2,NA,few,14,CASTGSLSQETQYF,TGTGCCAGCACAGGGAGCCTCTCCCAAGAGACCCAGTACTTC
TRBJ2-5,TRBV5-1,NA,NA,14,CASRSGDPQETQYF,TGCGCCAGCCGCTCAGGGGACCCACAAGAGACCCAGTACTTC